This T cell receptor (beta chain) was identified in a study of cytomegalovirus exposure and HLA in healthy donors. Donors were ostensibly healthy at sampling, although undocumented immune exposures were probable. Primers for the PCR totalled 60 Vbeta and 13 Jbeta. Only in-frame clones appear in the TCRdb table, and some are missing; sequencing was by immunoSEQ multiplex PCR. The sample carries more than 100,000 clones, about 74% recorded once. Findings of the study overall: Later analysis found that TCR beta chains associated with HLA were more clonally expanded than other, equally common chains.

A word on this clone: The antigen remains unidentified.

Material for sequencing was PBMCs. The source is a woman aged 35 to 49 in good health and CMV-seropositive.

The DNA of the CDR3 is TGTGCCAGCAGCCCAGGCTCGGCTAATGAAAAACTGTTTTTT. This encodes CASSPGSANEKLFF. The chain combines TRBV9 with TRBJ1-4; D not resolved. Germline V gene lookup returns CDR1 SGDLS and CDR2 YYNGEE. The CDR3 loop spans 14 amino acids. Trimming shortened V by 4 bases and J by 3 bases, and 10 bases separated the two germline ends.